This TCR beta chain is drawn from a study of OX40 agonist ivuxolimab in advanced cancers. Study at large: Two cutaneous melanoma patients and one hepatocellular carcinoma patient, three in all, had partial responses. The study, taken as a whole, reports: The study found among the lowest clonal expansion in partial responders at 0.1-3.0 mg/kg. Also present in some nonresponders was a low level of normalized T-cell clonal expansion.

The repertoire was sequenced with immunoSEQ multiplex PCR; TCRdb's copy has only in-frame clones and lacks some. The profile covers roughly 53,000 clones, with approximately 88% appearing a single time and about 4.6% taken by the ten largest. To note about this clone: Its cognate antigen is unknown.

CDR1 and CDR2 from the germline V gene are MRHNA and SNTAGT. The V end was cut by 2 bases, the J end by 4 bases, with 15 bases between. This CDR3 is built from 16 residues. The sample consisted of CD4+ or CD8+ T cells sorted from blood, taken in a trial of the OX40 agonist ivuxolimab. This chain links TRBV6-4 with TRBJ1-5; unclear D gene. This sequence was found in an adult with an advanced solid tumor such as melanoma, head and neck, liver or kidney cancer. The CDR3 coding sequence is TGTGCCAGCAGTGACACCCAGACAAACCCAAATCAGCCCCAGCATTTT. Translating it yields CASSDTQTNPNQPQHF.